A selection of T cell receptor beta chains follows, all from one sample in a study of blood T cell repertoires in COVID-19. Libraries were prepared by immunoSEQ multiplex PCR; TCRdb keeps only in-frame clonotypes and omits some of them. The data contain hundreds of thousands of clones, 80% to 90% of them singletons. Sample: PBMCs or T cells enriched from blood (not recorded which). These receptors came from a man aged 25-40 years who had recovered from COVID-19. Both conserved end residues are part of each CDR3. The D gene is left open where the match is weak. Clone size is not always given. Where it is, it says once, few, many or a class for expanded clones.

TRBV28	.	TRBJ1-2	.	TGTGCCAGCAGTTATTTCGACTATGGCTACACCTTC	CASSYFDYGYTF
TRBV28	.	TRBJ1-4	.	TGTGCCAGCACCAACGAGGAGGTGTTCAATGAAAAACTGTTTTTT	CASTNEEVFNEKLFF
TRBV19	.	TRBJ2-7	.	TGTGCCAGTAGTATGGCAGACAGGTCCTACGAGCAGTACTTC	CASSMADRSYEQYF
TRBV19	.	TRBJ2-1	.	TGTGCCAGTAGTATAGAGGCAACCGGTGAGGGTGAGCAGTTCTTC	CASSIEATGEGEQFF
TRBV27	once	TRBJ1-1	.	TGTGCCAGCAGGCCGGGTTTGAACACTGAAGCTTTCTTT	CASRPGLNTEAFF
TRBV7-9	.	TRBJ2-5	.	TGTGCCAGCAGCCATAAGCGGGCAGCTACCTGGGAGACCCAGTACTTC	CASSHKRAATWETQYF
TRBV7-6	.	TRBJ2-1	TRBD1	TGTGCCAGCAGCACCGGACAGGGCTTGGCTGAGCAGTTCTTC	CASSTGQGLAEQFF
TRBV18	.	TRBJ2-5	.	TGTGCCAGCTCAAACAGTAAAGAGACCCAGTACTTC	CASSNSKETQYF
TRBV5-4	.	TRBJ2-3	TRBD2	TGTGCCAGCAGGTTTAGCGGGGGCACAGATACGCAGTATTTT	CASRFSGGTDTQYF
TRBV3-1/TRBV3-2	.	TRBJ1-5	.	TGTGCCAGCAGCCAAGTGGCGGGACAGCCCCAGCATTTT	CASSQVAGQPQHF
TRBV5-5	.	TRBJ2-1	.	TGTGCCAGCAGCGAACTTGGGGGCCCCTACAATGAGCAGTTCTTC	CASSELGGPYNEQFF
TRBV7-2	.	TRBJ2-2	TRBD1	TGTGCCAGCAGCTTAGGGGCAGGGGGAGTCACCGGGGAGCTGTTTTTT	CASSLGAGGVTGELFF
TRBV5-1	.	TRBJ2-3	TRBD2	TGCGCCAGCAGCCCCGGGACTAGCGGACCAGATACGCAGTATTTT	CASSPGTSGPDTQYF